The clone carrying this TCR beta chain was counted only a few times. TCR beta CDR3 region amplification was performed from RNA transcripts. The TCR CDR3 was amplified in a first-round RT-PCR using the HTBI primer set. TCRdb reanalysed the multiplex PCR reads using MiXCR and keeps one entry per CDR3 protein. Of more than 500,000 distinct CDR3 sequences listed, 46% are singletons. This sample was taken from a study of T cells in Graves' hyperthyroidism and ophthalmopathy. Trimming at V came to 8 bases and at J to 2 bases, leaving 6 bases not matched to a gene. CDR1 and CDR2 from the germline V gene are SGHTA and FQGNSA. CDR3 length: 14 residues. It was uncontrolled infection, other autoimmune disease, pregnancy or lactation that excluded patients.

This chain uses TRBV7-2 with TRBJ2-7; 10 bases fit TRBD1. This sequence was found in an adult woman with Graves' disease, either hyperthyroidism or ophthalmopathy (not recorded which). The sample consisted of peripheral blood or thyroid tissue (not recorded which). The CDR3 is CASARDRGTYEQYF. The CDR3 DNA reads as TGTGCCAGCGCCAGGGACAGGGGCACCTACGAGCAGTACTTC.